This T cell receptor beta chain was sequenced during a study of T cell repertoires in cytomegalovirus infection. Study at large: Public TCR beta signatures marked donors with CMV infection and the matching HLA.

TCRdb reprocessed the reads with MiXCR, giving one entry per CDR3 protein. This table holds 830,000 or so distinct CDR3 sequences, about 33% found once. Findings and limits, study-wide: Clonotypes of TCR beta that were HLA-C-restricted and CMV-specific dominated the ex vivo response.

Worth noting for this clonotype: Its target is not known.

The specimen comprised cultured CD8+ T cells from PBMCs, sampled from culture after CMV antigen stimulation. This clonotype was obtained from a human donor in good health (CMV status not recorded). Some clones in this sample may be carry-over from other donors' samples.

The CDR3 reads CASSQAEYISYNEQFF. The CDR3 DNA sequence: TGCGCCAGCAGCCAAGCCGAATATATCTCCTACAATGAGCAGTTCTTC. The J gene is TRBJ2-1, the V gene TRBV4-1; D uncertain. The V gene's germline CDR1 is MGHRA and CDR2 YSYEKL. The V end lost 1 base, the J end lost 0 bases, and 10 bases lay between the germline ends. The CDR3 is 16 amino acids.